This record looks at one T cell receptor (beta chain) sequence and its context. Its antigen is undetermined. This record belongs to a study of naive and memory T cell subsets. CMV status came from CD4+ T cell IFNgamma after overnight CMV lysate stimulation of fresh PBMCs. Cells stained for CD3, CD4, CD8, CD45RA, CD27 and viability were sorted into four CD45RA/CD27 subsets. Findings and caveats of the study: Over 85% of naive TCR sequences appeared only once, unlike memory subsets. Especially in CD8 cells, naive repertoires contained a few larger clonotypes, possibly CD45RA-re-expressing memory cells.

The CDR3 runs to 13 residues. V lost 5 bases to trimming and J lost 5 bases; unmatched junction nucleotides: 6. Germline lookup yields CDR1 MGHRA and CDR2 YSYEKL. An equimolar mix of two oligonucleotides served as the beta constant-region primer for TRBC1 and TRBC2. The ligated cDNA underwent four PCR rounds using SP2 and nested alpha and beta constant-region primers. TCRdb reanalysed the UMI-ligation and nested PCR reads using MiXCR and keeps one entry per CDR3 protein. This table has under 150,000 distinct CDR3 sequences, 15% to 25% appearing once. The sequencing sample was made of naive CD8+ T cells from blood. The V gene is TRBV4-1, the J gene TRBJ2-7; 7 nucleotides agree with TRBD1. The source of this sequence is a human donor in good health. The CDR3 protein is CASSYTTGHEQYF. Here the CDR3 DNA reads TGCGCCAGCAGCTACACGACAGGGCACGAGCAGTACTTC.